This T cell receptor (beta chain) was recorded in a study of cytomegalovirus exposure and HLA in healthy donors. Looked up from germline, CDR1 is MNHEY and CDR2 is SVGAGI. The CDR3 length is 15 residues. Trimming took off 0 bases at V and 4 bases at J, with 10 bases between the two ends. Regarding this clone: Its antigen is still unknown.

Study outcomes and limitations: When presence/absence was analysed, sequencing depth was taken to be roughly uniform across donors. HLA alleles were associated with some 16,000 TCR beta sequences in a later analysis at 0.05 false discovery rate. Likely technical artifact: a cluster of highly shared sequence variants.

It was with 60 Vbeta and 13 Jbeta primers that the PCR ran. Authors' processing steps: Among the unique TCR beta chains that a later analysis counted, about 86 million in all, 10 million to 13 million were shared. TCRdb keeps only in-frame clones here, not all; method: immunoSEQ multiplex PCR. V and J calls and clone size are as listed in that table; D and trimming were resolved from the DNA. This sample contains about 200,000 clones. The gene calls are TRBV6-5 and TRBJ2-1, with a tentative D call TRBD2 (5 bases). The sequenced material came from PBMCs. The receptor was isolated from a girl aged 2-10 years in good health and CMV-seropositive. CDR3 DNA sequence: TGTGCCAGCAGTTACTCGTTCGGGGATTACAATGAGCAGTTCTTC. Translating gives CASSYSFGDYNEQFF.